Below, 6 T cell receptor beta chains from the same sample are listed, as sequenced in a study of blood T cell repertoires in COVID-19. This table comes from immunoSEQ multiplex PCR, and its TCRdb copy is limited to in-frame clones, with some not included. The sample records tens of thousands of clones, about 86% being singletons. Sequencing was done on a sample of peripheral blood. The receptor source for this set is a man between 70 and 80 years old with acute or convalescent COVID-19.

The chain is built from TRBV13 and TRBJ2-7, with D perhaps matching TRBD1 (5 bases). The CDR3 extends over 14 amino acids. Deletions cut 2 bases from V and 7 bases from J, with 15 bases between. From germline, CDR1 is PRHDT and CDR2 FYEKMQ (reference sequence). CDR3 in amino acids: CASSLMSGYGEQYF. The DNA for the CDR3 is TGTGCCAGCAGCTTAATGTCAGGGTATGGTGAGCAGTACTTC.

The chain has TRBV5-1 and TRBJ2-2; 13 nucleotides match TRBD2. Germline-derived CDR1 and CDR2 are SGHRS and YFSETQ. This CDR3 contains 18 residues. The V segment lost 3 bases and the J segment 4 bases; nucleotides outside the gene matches: 9. The DNA for the CDR3 is TGCGCCAGCAGCTCCGGACTAGCGGGAGATGAGGTCACCGGGGAGCTGTTTTTT. This encodes CASSSGLAGDEVTGELFF.

This clone was seen only a few times. The chain carries TRBV11-2 and TRBJ1-2; 9 bases agree with TRBD1. Trimming took 4 bases from V and 3 from J; bases not matched to a gene: 9. The CDR3 totals 16 residues. Germline V gene data show CDR1 as SGHAT and CDR2 as FQNNGV. The CDR3 spells CASSSWGDRVYYGYTF. Here the CDR3 DNA reads TGTGCCAGCAGCTCCTGGGGGGACAGGGTTTACTATGGCTACACCTTC. The full variable domain, its missing parts supplied by reference TRBV11-2 and TRBJ1-2, is EAGVAQSPRYKIIEKRQSVAFWCNPISGHATLYWYQQILGQGPKLLIQFQNNGVVDDSQLPKDRFSAERLKGVDSTLKIQPAKLEDSAVYLCASSSWGDRVYYGYTFGSGTRLTVV.

Here the CDR3 reads CASSSQGNTEAFF. In DNA, the CDR3 is TGTGCCAGCAGTTCGCAGGGAAACACTGAAGCTTTCTTT. The chain links TRBV6-2 or TRBV6-3 to TRBJ1-1, with a tentative D call TRBD1 (5 bases). This CDR3 comprises 13 residues. Looked up from germline, CDR1 is MNHEY and CDR2 is SVGEGT. V was trimmed by 4 bases and J by 2 bases, leaving 8 bases between them.

The V and J genes are TRBV14 and TRBJ2-1, with D possibly being TRBD2 (6 bases). Trimming pared 4 bases from V and 6 bases from J, leaving 13 bases between. This CDR3 spans 14 amino acids. From germline, CDR1 is SGHDN and CDR2 FVKESK. The CDR3 DNA sequence: TGTGCCAGCAGCCCACGGGGGTTCGGCAATGAGCAGTTCTTC. It codes for CASSPRGFGNEQFF. The full variable domain, rest sourced from reference TRBV14 and TRBJ2-1, is EAGVTQFPSHSVIEKGQTVTLRCDPISGHDNLYWYRRVMGKEIKFLLHFVKESKQDESGMPNNRFLAERTGGTYSTLKVQPAELEDSGVYFCASSPRGFGNEQFFGPGTRLTVL.

The chain couples TRBV19 to TRBJ2-3; D is possibly TRBD1 (7 bases). CDR1 and CDR2 (germline): LNHDA, SQIVND (reference sequence). The CDR3 is made up of 12 amino acids. V shed 3 bases and J shed 9 bases, with 10 bases lying between them. Written as DNA, the CDR3 is TGTGCCAGTAGTATCCAGGGGGGAACGCAGTATTTT. Its protein is CASSIQGGTQYF.